Each of the 29 T cell receptor beta chains below was sequenced from the same sample in a study of CD8 T cells in ankylosing spondylitis. Each CDR3 protein gets one entry after TCRdb re-called the 5' RACE reads with MiXCR. The sample holds just over 350,000 distinct CDR3 sequences, approximately 20% seen once. The sequencing sample was made of blood, either unsorted or a sorted T cell fraction (not recorded which). These receptors were collected from a male donor with ankylosing spondylitis or in good health (not recorded which).

In its sample, this clonotype was seen many times. V and J are TRBV25-1 and TRBJ2-7; D remains unclear. The CDR3 sequence is 14 residues long. CDR1 and CDR2 from the germline V gene are MGHDK and SYGVNS. Trimming cost V 2 bases and J 6 bases, with 14 bases left between them. DNA for the CDR3: TGTGCCAGCAGTGAAAGGTTTAGGGTGGGCGAGCAGTACTTC. Encoded protein: CASSERFRVGEQYF.

The rearrangement joins TRBV20-1 to TRBJ2-5; TRBD1 agrees at 8 bases. This CDR3 contains 15 residues. In germline, CDR1 is DFQATT, CDR2 SNEGSKA (reference sequence). Germline trimming cut 4 bases from V and 4 bases from J; bases unmatched to any gene: 11. CDR3 DNA sequence: TGCAGTGCTACATACGACAGGGGCTTGAGAGAGACCCAGTACTTC. Its protein product is CSATYDRGLRETQYF.

This clonotype was observed a handful of times. This chain connects TRBV11-2 to TRBJ2-3; D may be TRBD1 (6 bases). This CDR3 region has 16 residues. The ends were cut back, 3 bases at V and 0 bases at J, with 13 bases in the middle. In germline, CDR1 is SGHAT, CDR2 FQNNGV. For the CDR3, the DNA is TGTGCCAGCAGCTTCTACAGGGCCTCTAGCACAGATACGCAGTATTTT. This codes for CASSFYRASSTDTQYF.

The chain has TRBV18 and TRBJ2-5; 7 nucleotides agree with TRBD1. The V and J ends lost 5 bases and 1 base, in that order; junction bases with no gene match: 7. Per germline, CDR1 KGHSH and CDR2 LQKENI. This CDR3 has 15 residues. The CDR3 DNA sequence: TGTGCCAGCTCAACACTCACAGGGGTCCAAGAGACCCAGTACTTC. This encodes CASSTLTGVQETQYF.

CDR3 DNA: TGTGCCAGCAGCAGTCCGGGACAGCAGATTTTCTATGGCTACACCTTC. Protein product: CASSSPGQQIFYGYTF. The V and J genes are TRBV7-2 and TRBJ1-2, with 7 bases that match TRBD1. In germline, CDR1 is SGHTA, CDR2 FQGNSA. V was pared by 5 bases and J by 4 bases, with 13 bases of the junction left unmatched. The CDR3 sequence is 16 residues long.

This clonotype was picked up a small number of times. The J gene is TRBJ1-5, the V gene TRBV19; D is unresolved. The CDR3 is made up of 13 amino acids. Trimming stripped 3 bases from V and 6 bases from J, with 9 bases between. The germline gives CDR1 LNHDA, CDR2 SQIVND (reference sequence). CDR3 sequence reads: CASSMVAGQPQHF. As DNA, the CDR3 is TGTGCCAGTAGTATGGTGGCGGGTCAGCCCCAGCATTTT.

This chain joins TRBV7-9 and TRBJ2-1, with D tentatively TRBD2 (5 bases). Germline V gene lookup returns CDR1 SEHNR and CDR2 FQNEAQ (reference sequence). This CDR3 region has 16 residues. Trimming stripped 0 bases from V and 0 bases from J, with 9 bases between. CDR3 amino acids: CASSLAGVSSYNEQFF. In DNA form, the CDR3 reads TGTGCCAGCAGCTTAGCCGGGGTTAGCTCCTACAATGAGCAGTTCTTC.

The chain couples TRBV6-2 or TRBV6-3 to TRBJ2-2; D may correspond to TRBD1 or TRBD2 (6 bases each). With 4 bases removed from V and 4 bases from J, the gap between germline ends came to 10 bases. Germline CDR1 MNHEY, CDR2 SVGEGT. The CDR3 length is 14 residues. The CDR3 sequence is CASSSGASTGELFF. CDR3 nucleotides: TGTGCCAGCAGTTCGGGGGCCTCCACCGGGGAGCTGTTTTTT.

This clonotype appeared a few times. The V and J genes are TRBV4-1 and TRBJ2-5, with 7 bases fitting TRBD2. Germline V gene lookup returns CDR1 MGHRA and CDR2 YSYEKL. This CDR3 spans 13 amino acids. V lost 8 bases, J lost 2 bases, and 5 bases stayed unmatched. This chain's CDR3 is CASHLRGQETQYF. CDR3 in DNA: TGCGCCAGCCACCTGCGGGGGCAAGAGACCCAGTACTTC.

Written as DNA, the CDR3 is TGCGCCAGCAGTCCCCAAGGCGGGGCGCATTCTGGCAATCAGCCCCAGCATTTT. Amino acid sequence: CASSPQGGAHSGNQPQHF. The rearrangement joins TRBV23-1 to TRBJ1-5; TRBD1 is a possible D gene (5 bases). TRBV23-1 counts as an open reading frame of uncertain function. Trimming cost V 4 bases and J 2 bases, with 21 bases left between them. The CDR3 sequence is 18 residues long.

A few counts support this clonotype. The genes are TRBV29-1 and TRBJ2-2, with 7 bases fitting TRBD2. The CDR3 length is 13 residues. V lost 5 bases to trimming and J lost 3 bases; unmatched junction nucleotides: 3. CDR1 and CDR2 from the germline V gene are SQVTM and ANQGSEA. CDR3 protein: CSVTGLDTGELFF. Written as DNA, the CDR3 is TGCAGCGTTACCGGACTAGACACCGGGGAGCTGTTTTTT.

In its sample, this clonotype was seen a few times. This rearrangement joins TRBV7-9 to TRBJ1-1, with 9 bases lining up with TRBD1. Germline CDR1 reads SEHNR; CDR2 reads FQNEAQ (reference sequence). V gave up 4 bases and J gave up 6 bases; unmatched junction bases: 12. The CDR3 loop spans 16 amino acids. CDR3 sequence (DNA): TGTGCCAGCAGCTCGCCTCTGGACAGGGGTGGTTCTGAAGCTTTCTTT. This sequence encodes CASSSPLDRGGSEAFF.

This clonotype has just a few counts. The CDR3 reads CSVEGTGSGYTF. Here the CDR3 DNA reads TGCAGCGTTGAAGGGACAGGGAGTGGCTACACCTTC. V gene TRBV29-1 combines with J gene TRBJ1-2; 8 bases fit TRBD1. Per the germline V gene, CDR1 is SQVTM and CDR2 is ANQGSEA. V shed 1 base and J 7 bases; nucleotides not matched to a gene: 2. The CDR3 runs to 12 residues.

V usage is TRBV6-1 and J usage is TRBJ2-5; perhaps D is TRBD1 or TRBD2 (5 bases each). V gave up 4 bases and J gave up 4 bases, with 19 bases separating them. CDR1 is MNHNS, CDR2 SASEGT, per germline. This CDR3 is 16 amino acids long. CDR3 protein: CASSVTGLTGGETQYF. The CDR3 DNA reads TGTGCCAGCAGTGTTACGGGATTAACAGGTGGAGAGACCCAGTACTTC.

This clonotype has a handful of counts. The rearrangement joins TRBV20-1 to TRBJ2-7, with D hard to call. This CDR3 is built from 11 residues. V was trimmed by 5 bases and J by 6 bases, leaving 11 bases between them. Per the germline V gene, CDR1 is DFQATT and CDR2 is SNEGSKA (reference sequence). CDR3 protein: CSAGLTLEQYF. The CDR3 nucleotides are TGCAGTGCTGGTTTGACCCTCGAGCAGTACTTC.

V gene TRBV4-1 combines with J gene TRBJ2-3; 8 bases line up with TRBD2. This CDR3 is built from 15 residues. Germline lookup yields CDR1 MGHRA and CDR2 YSYEKL. V was clipped by 4 bases and J by 7 bases; unmatched bases: 10. The CDR3 reads CASSPDTGGRNTQYF. The CDR3 DNA reads as TGCGCCAGCAGCCCCGATACGGGGGGGCGTAATACGCAGTATTTT.

The V call is TRBV5-1, the J call TRBJ2-5, with a tentative D call TRBD1 (5 bases). This CDR3 is 16 amino acids long. V was shortened by 0 bases and J by 1 base, with 13 bases between the two germline ends. Germline-derived CDR1 and CDR2 are SGHRS and YFSETQ. The chain's CDR3 is CASSLGIRGSQETQYF. The CDR3 DNA reads TGCGCCAGCAGCTTGGGAATTAGGGGATCCCAAGAGACCCAGTACTTC. The full variable domain, rest sourced from reference TRBV5-1 and TRBJ2-5, is KAGVTQTPRYLIKTRGQQVTLSCSPISGHRSVSWYQQTPGQGLQFLFEYFSETQRNKGNFPGRFSGRQFSNSRSEMNVSTLELGDSALYLCASSLGIRGSQETQYFGPGTRLLVL.

This clonotype was seen at least ten times. The chain is built from TRBV12-3 or TRBV12-4 and TRBJ2-3, with TRBD1 identical over 9 bases. This CDR3 spans 17 amino acids. V was pared by 5 bases and J by 0 bases, with 9 bases of the junction left unmatched. This chain's CDR3 is CASSLPGQGESTDTQYF. In DNA, the CDR3 is TGTGCCAGCAGTCTCCCGGGACAGGGAGAAAGCACAGATACGCAGTATTTT.

This clonotype was counted between two and nine times. The rearrangement joins TRBV7-9 to TRBJ2-1; D is possibly TRBD1 (6 bases). Trimming removed 0 bases at V and 9 bases at J, with 12 bases between. Germline V lookup: CDR1 SEHNR, CDR2 FQNEAQ (reference sequence). This CDR3 has 14 residues. The CDR3 coding sequence is TGTGCCAGCAGCTTAGCGCAGGGGACCGGTGAGCAGTTCTTC. It translates to CASSLAQGTGEQFF.

This chain links TRBV6-5 with TRBJ1-6; D remains ambiguous. The CDR3 has 16 residues. Germline values: CDR1 MNHEY, CDR2 SVGAGI. V was pared by 2 bases and J by 2 bases, with 10 bases between. CDR3 nucleotides: TGTGCCAGCAGTTACGACCCGGAAACCTATAATTCACCCCTCCACTTT. Its translation is CASSYDPETYNSPLHF.

The chain couples TRBV15 to TRBJ2-2; the match to TRBD1 covers 8 bases. J lost 2 bases, V lost 5 bases, and 7 bases had no gene match. The CDR3 loop spans 16 amino acids. Germline-derived CDR1 and CDR2 are LNHNV and YYDKDF (reference sequence). The CDR3: CATSLPGGGNTGELFF. The CDR3 DNA reads TGTGCCACCAGCCTTCCAGGGGGCGGTAACACCGGGGAGCTGTTTTTT.

The V and J genes are TRBV29-1 and TRBJ2-1; 9 nucleotides agree with TRBD1. V lost 3 bases to trimming and J lost 5 bases; unmatched junction nucleotides: 2. Germline values: CDR1 SQVTM, CDR2 ANQGSEA. This CDR3 contains 13 residues. CDR3 in amino acids: CSVEGDRDNEQFF. The CDR3 DNA follows: TGCAGCGTTGAGGGGGACAGGGACAATGAGCAGTTCTTC.

The chain is built from TRBV7-6 and TRBJ2-2; 9 bases line up with TRBD1. The CDR3 has 18 amino acids. Germline CDR1 SGHVS, CDR2 FNYEAQ. V gave up 1 base and J gave up 4 bases; unmatched junction bases: 10. The CDR3 loop reads CASSLEGTGFSGTGELFF. CDR3 DNA sequence: TGTGCCAGCAGCTTAGAAGGGACAGGGTTTTCTGGCACCGGGGAGCTGTTTTTT.

This clonotype occurred a few times. In DNA form, the CDR3 reads TGTGCCTGGAATAGAGGGCCGGGGGAGCTGTTTTTT. The encoded protein is CAWNRGPGELFF. The chain recombines TRBV30 with TRBJ2-2; D is perhaps TRBD2 (5 bases). Trimming stripped 4 bases from V and 8 bases from J, with 11 bases between. CDR3 length: 12 amino acids. Germline V gives CDR1 GTSNPN, CDR2 SVGIG (reference sequence).

V and J are TRBV11-2 and TRBJ2-1; 8 bases are shared with TRBD2. Trimming at V came to 1 base and at J to 10 bases, leaving 18 bases not matched to a gene. The germline CDR1 and CDR2 sequences are SGHAT and FQNNGV. CDR3 length: 18 residues. CDR3 sequence: CASSLGNTGTREVREQFF. In DNA, the CDR3 is TGTGCCAGCAGCTTAGGGAATACCGGGACTAGGGAGGTCAGGGAGCAGTTCTTC.

V and J are TRBV30 and TRBJ2-7; D may correspond to TRBD1 or TRBD2 (5 bases each). The CDR3 has 13 residues. Trimming stripped 5 bases from V and 6 bases from J, with 17 bases between. CDR1 is GTSNPN and CDR2 is SVGIG in the germline V gene (reference sequence). In DNA, the CDR3 is TGTGCCTGGGCGACAGCGGCCGTAACCGAGCAGTACTTC. This gives the protein CAWATAAVTEQYF.

The rearrangement uses TRBV6-5 and TRBJ2-1, with no clear D. V was pared by 2 bases and J by 7 bases, with 15 bases between. The CDR3 consists of 15 residues. Germline lookup yields CDR1 MNHEY and CDR2 SVGAGI. The CDR3: CASSYGSGVLNEQFF. As DNA, the CDR3 is TGTGCCAGCAGTTACGGCTCGGGTGTGCTGAATGAGCAGTTCTTC.

This clonotype showed up just a few times. The DNA for the CDR3 is TGTGCCAGCAGCCCTGGACAGTCAGCCAAAAACATTCAGTACTTC. It is translated as CASSPGQSAKNIQYF. This chain links TRBV7-2 with TRBJ2-4; possibly TRBD1 for D (6 bases). CDR1 and CDR2 (germline): SGHTA, FQGNSA. V was trimmed by 5 bases and J by 0 bases, leaving 11 bases between them. CDR3 length equals 15 residues.

This clonotype was recorded many times. The chain has TRBV12-3 or TRBV12-4 and TRBJ2-7; 9 positions match TRBD1. The J segment lost 2 bases and the V segment lost 8 bases, leaving 10 bases of the junction unmatched. The CDR3 length is 15 residues. The CDR3 sequence: CASGTGTGNPYEQYF. As DNA, the CDR3 is TGTGCCAGCGGAACCGGGACAGGGAACCCCTACGAGCAGTACTTC.